This TCR beta chain emerged from a study of cytomegalovirus exposure and HLA in healthy donors. Study-level information: Earlier results showed 117 million unique TCR beta sequences derived from 150 million to 200 million T cells.

The study's findings and limits: Rates of TCR association differed by HLA locus in a later analysis, with DRB1 highest and HLA-C lowest. Further analysis was carried out later, and it showed several of the most significant clusters appearing linked to common viral pathogens. Sequencing likely produced, as an artifact, a cluster of highly shared sequence variants.

The V and J ends lost 2 bases and 6 bases, in that order; junction bases with no gene match: 9. The V gene's germline CDR1 is LNHDA and CDR2 SQIVND (reference sequence). This CDR3 comprises 16 residues. PCR used 60 Vbeta primers and 13 Jbeta primers. The table came from immunoSEQ multiplex PCR; TCRdb's copy has only in-frame clones and leaves some out. This table has 95,000 to 150,000 clones, under 80% appearing once. As to this clone: Antigen unknown.

This receptor was obtained from a man aged 60 to 75 in good health and CMV-seropositive. Sequences were obtained from PBMCs. The rearrangement links TRBV19 to TRBJ1-2, with 10 nucleotides matching TRBD1. Written as DNA, the CDR3 is TGTGCCAGTAGTATAACCGGGACAGGGGCCTGGCATGGCTACACCTTC. This codes for CASSITGTGAWHGYTF.